The 9 T cell receptor beta chains reported below all come from one sample, sequenced in a study of CD8 T cells in ankylosing spondylitis. General study results and limits: Ankylosing spondylitis blood appeared to be characterized by a TCR beta motif of about eight highly homologous variants.

Their specific antigens are unknown. TCRdb re-called the 5' RACE reads with MiXCR, one entry per CDR3 protein. This table has about 500,000 distinct CDR3 sequences, approximately 5.3% appearing once. Sequenced input: blood, either unsorted or a sorted T cell fraction (not recorded which). Source of these receptors: a male donor with ankylosing spondylitis.

In this sample, this clonotype turned up many times. The V call is TRBV20-1, the J call TRBJ2-7; D is unresolved. V gave up 4 bases and J gave up 3 bases, with 4 bases separating them. The CDR3 runs to 10 residues. Germline assignment: CDR1 DFQATT and CDR2 SNEGSKA (reference sequence). The CDR3 nucleotides read TGCAGTGCTATGGTCTACGAGCAGTACTTC. Amino acids: CSAMVYEQYF.

This clonotype was detected only a few times. This sequence joins TRBV7-2 and TRBJ1-1, with D unclear. Trimming removed 3 bases from V and 1 base from J, with 6 bases in between. The CDR3 is made up of 13 amino acids. Germline assignment: CDR1 SGHTA and CDR2 FQGNSA. The CDR3 nucleotides are TGTGCCAGCAGCTTTCATGGGAACACTGAAGCTTTCTTT. Its translation: CASSFHGNTEAFF.

The chain uses TRBV20-1 and TRBJ1-1; weak D call: TRBD1 (5 bases). The germline V gene encodes CDR1 DFQATT and CDR2 SNEGSKA (reference sequence). This CDR3 has 11 residues. Trimming took 5 bases from V and 7 from J, leaving 11 bases between them. The CDR3 bases are TGCAGTGCTGCCAGACAGCATGAAGCTTTCTTT. This translates into CSAARQHEAFF.

This sequence joins TRBV6-1 and TRBJ2-5; D is possibly TRBD1 (5 bases). This CDR3 region has 14 residues. Germline V gene sequence: CDR1 MNHNS, CDR2 SASEGT. V was clipped by 6 bases and J by 5 bases, with 16 bases between them. CDR3 amino acids: CASSLDTGRETQYF. For the CDR3, the DNA is TGTGCCAGCAGCCTGGACACGGGTCGGGAGACCCAGTACTTC.

This clonotype was seen many times. The V gene is TRBV27, the J gene TRBJ1-6; D is unresolved. From germline, CDR1 is MNHEY and CDR2 SMNVEV (reference sequence). The V end lost 3 bases, the J end lost 8 bases, and 17 bases lay between the germline ends. The CDR3 is made up of 16 amino acids. As DNA, the CDR3 is TGTGCCAGCAGTTTCAGCATCCCAGGAGGTCATTCACCCCTCCACTTT. As protein: CASSFSIPGGHSPLHF.

This clonotype was detected a few times. The chain is built from TRBV7-9 and TRBJ2-3, with unresolved D. From germline, CDR1 is SEHNR and CDR2 FQNEAQ (reference sequence). V was cut by 8 bases and J by 2 bases, with 20 bases left in between. CDR3 length: 16 amino acids. The CDR3 loop is CASRPSRAQSTDTQYF. DNA of the CDR3: TGTGCCAGCCGACCCAGTCGGGCCCAGTCCACAGATACGCAGTATTTT.

Only a few counts were recorded for this clonotype. V gene TRBV2 combines with J gene TRBJ2-3; a possible D gene is TRBD2 (7 bases). With 4 bases removed from V and 4 bases from J, the gap between germline ends came to 15 bases. This CDR3 region has 15 residues. Germline V gene sequence: CDR1 SNHLY, CDR2 FYNNEI. CDR3 nucleotide sequence: TGTGCCAGCAGTGTACAGGGAGGGCGAGCAGATACGCAGTATTTT. Residues: CASSVQGGRADTQYF.

The gene calls are TRBV9 and TRBJ2-3; D tentatively reads TRBD1 or TRBD2 (5 bases each). The ends were cut back, 0 bases at V and 5 bases at J, with 13 bases in the middle. This CDR3 spans 15 amino acids. Germline lookup yields CDR1 SGDLS and CDR2 YYNGEE. The CDR3 sequence is CASSVDLARGDTQYF. The CDR3 DNA reads as TGTGCCAGCAGCGTAGATCTAGCTAGGGGAGATACGCAGTATTTT.

This clonotype was detected a few times. This chain connects TRBV20-1 to TRBJ2-4; D is unresolved. The CDR3 extends over 14 amino acids. Germline V gives CDR1 DFQATT, CDR2 SNEGSKA (reference sequence). The V end lost 6 bases, the J end lost 1 base, and 13 bases lay between the germline ends. In DNA, the CDR3 is TGCAGTGCCCTCCCCGCAGACGCCAAAAACATTCAGTACTTC. Protein product: CSALPADAKNIQYF.